What follows is one T cell receptor beta chain and its context. Its cognate antigen is unknown. The data stem from a study of T cells in localized non-small cell lung cancer. Findings of the study overall: Heterogeneity within the tumor remains possible, as just one region underwent sequencing. Of the top 100 tumor clones, median about 56 were in adjacent lung, approximately 28 among its top 100.

Sequenced by immunoSEQ multiplex PCR; TCRdb stores in-frame clones only, minus some. The sample carries about 72,000 clones, roughly 81% recorded once. CDR3 length: 14 amino acids. Germline V gene sequence: CDR1 SGHDN, CDR2 FVKESK. After removal of 6 bases from V and 3 bases from J, the junction contained 5 bases not matched to a gene. The source is a female donor over 55 with stage I lung adenocarcinoma. The chain combines TRBV14 with TRBJ2-7, with 10 bases lining up with TRBD1. Sample: peripheral blood, taken before any cancer treatment. In DNA form, the CDR3 reads TGTGCCAGCAGTCCCAGGACAGGGGGCTACGAGCAGTACTTC. This encodes CASSPRTGGYEQYF.